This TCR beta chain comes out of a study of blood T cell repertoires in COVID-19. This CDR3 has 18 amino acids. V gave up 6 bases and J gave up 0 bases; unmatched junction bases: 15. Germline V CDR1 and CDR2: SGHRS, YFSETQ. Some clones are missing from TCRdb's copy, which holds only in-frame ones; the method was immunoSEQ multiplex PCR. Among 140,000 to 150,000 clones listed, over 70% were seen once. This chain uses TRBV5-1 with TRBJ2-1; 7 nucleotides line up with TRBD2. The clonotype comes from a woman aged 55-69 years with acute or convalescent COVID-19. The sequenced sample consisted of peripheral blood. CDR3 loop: CASKIIAGHRSSYNEQFF. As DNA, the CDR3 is TGCGCCAGCAAAATCATAGCGGGCCATAGGAGCTCCTACAATGAGCAGTTCTTC.